Listed below are T cell receptor beta chains from one sample, sequenced in a study of shared clonotypes between healthy human individuals. Profiled with immunoSEQ multiplex PCR; TCRdb holds only in-frame clones, not every one. The table shows under 2,500,000 clones, with more than 90% occurring only once. Sequenced input: naive CD4+ T cells sorted from blood. The receptors were gathered from a man aged 18 to 30 in good health. The CDR3 runs from the conserved cysteine through the conserved F or W. Fields, in order: J gene, V gene, clone size, D gene, CDR3 DNA, CDR3 protein. D genes are given only for firm matches. A clone size is listed for some rows: how often the clone was seen (once, few, many), or a class if it is expanded.

>TRBJ1-4|TRBV5-1|NA|NA
TGCGCCAGCAGCCCAGCAGGGACAAGGAATGAAAAACTGTTTTTT
CASSPAGTRNEKLFF
>TRBJ1-5|TRBV19|NA|NA
TGTGCCAGTAGTATGCAGGGTCAGCCCCAGCATTTT
CASSMQGQPQHF
>TRBJ2-6|TRBV4-3|NA|NA
TGCGCCAGCAGCCAGGAGATGGGGTCTGGGGCCAACGTCCTGACTTTC
CASSQEMGSGANVLTF
>TRBJ2-1|TRBV28|NA|TRBD2
TGTGCCATCTCGACCGGGACTAGACACTACAATGAGCAGTTCTTC
CAISTGTRHYNEQFF
>TRBJ1-2|TRBV27|NA|NA
TGTGCCAGCAGTCTCGAAGCGGGTGGTAGCTATGGCTACACCTTC
CASSLEAGGSYGYTF
>TRBJ1-4|TRBV25-1|NA|TRBD1
TGTGCCAGCAGTGAGGCGCCGGGACAGGGAGATGAAAAACTGTTTTTT
CASSEAPGQGDEKLFF
>TRBJ1-5|TRBV2|NA|NA
TGTGCCAGCAGTGAAGTCCGTGGGGGACAGCCCCAGCATTTT
CASSEVRGGQPQHF
>TRBJ2-2|TRBV6-6|NA|TRBD1
TGTGCCAGCAGTCACACAGGGGTAGGCACCGGGGAGCTGTTTTTT
CASSHTGVGTGELFF
>TRBJ2-1|TRBV5-1|NA|NA
TGCGCCAGCAGAAGGGGGGAGATTTACAATGAGCAGTTCTTC
CASRRGEIYNEQFF
>TRBJ1-4|TRBV30|NA|NA
TGTGCCCGGATAGAAGTGGGGGCAACTAATGAAAAACTGTTTTTT
CARIEVGATNEKLFF
>TRBJ2-4|TRBV7-9|NA|NA
TGTGCCAGCAGCCACGATGGGTTCGCCAAAAACATTCAGTACTTC
CASSHDGFAKNIQYF
>TRBJ2-7|TRBV6-5|once|NA
TGTGCCAGCACTCCGACGGGTATCGAGCAGTACTTC
CASTPTGIEQYF
>TRBJ2-1|TRBV7-2|NA|NA
TGTGCCAGCAGCGCCTATGTGGTTAATGAGCAGTTCTTC
CASSAYVVNEQFF
>TRBJ2-1|TRBV19|NA|NA
TGTGCCAGTAGTATCGGGACACCCTACAATGAGCAGTTCTTC
CASSIGTPYNEQFF
>TRBJ2-7|TRBV7-9|NA|TRBD1
TGTGCCAGCAGCTCGGGACAGGGCTCCTACGAGCAGTACTTC
CASSSGQGSYEQYF
>TRBJ2-5|TRBV7-2|once|NA
TGTGCCAGCAGCCCCGGAGAGACCCAGTACTTC
CASSPGETQYF
>TRBJ2-7|TRBV2|NA|TRBD1
TGTGCCAGCAGCGAGGGGACAGGTTCCTACGAGCAGTACTTC
CASSEGTGSYEQYF
>TRBJ2-2|TRBV5-1|NA|NA
TGCGCCAGCAGCCCAGGGGTGAACACCGGGGAGCTGTTTTTT
CASSPGVNTGELFF
>TRBJ2-1|TRBV30|NA|TRBD1
TGTGCCTGGAGTGTACTGACAGGGTCACGCAATGAGCAGTTCTTC
CAWSVLTGSRNEQFF
>TRBJ1-6|TRBV10-3|NA|NA
TGTGCCATCAGTGAGTCGTCATACTCCTATAATTCACCCCTCCACTTT
CAISESSYSYNSPLHF
>TRBJ2-2|TRBV28|NA|NA
TGTGCCAGCAGGGCCGCCGGGACACTTAACACCGGGGAGCTGTTTTTT
CASRAAGTLNTGELFF
>TRBJ2-5|TRBV21-1|NA|NA
TGTGCCAGCAGCAAAAGGGGGGATAGCGGGAGGTCTGAGACCCAGTACTTC
CASSKRGDSGRSETQYF
>TRBJ2-1|TRBV10-3|NA|TRBD2
TGTGCCATCAGTGAGAAAGTAGCGGGGGGAGGTGAGCAGTTCTTC
CAISEKVAGGGEQFF
>TRBJ1-1|TRBV5-6|NA|NA
TGTGCCAGCAGCTTGGCCGGGGGACGTGAAGCTTTCTTT
CASSLAGGREAFF
>TRBJ1-2|TRBV30|NA|NA
TGTGCCTGGAGTGTACGGGCAGGGGTTGGGAACACCTTC
CAWSVRAGVGNTF
>TRBJ2-7|TRBV10-2|NA|NA
TGCGCCAGCAGTGAGGGAAGGCTTGGGGAGCAGTACTTC
CASSEGRLGEQYF
>TRBJ1-1|TRBV6-1|NA|NA
TGTGCCAGCAGGCCCCTCCGGGAGGCAGGTTTCGCTTTCTTT
CASRPLREAGFAFF
>TRBJ2-2|TRBV7-9|NA|NA
TGTGCCAGCAGCCAACAGGGATCCGGGGAGCTGTTTTTT
CASSQQGSGELFF
>TRBJ1-2|TRBV30|NA|TRBD1
TGTGCCTGGAGTGCCGCCACCACAGGGGTCGGCTACACCTTC
CAWSAATTGVGYTF
>TRBJ1-4|TRBV2|NA|NA
TGTGCCAGCAAGGGCCCACTCATCTATGGCGACGAAAAACTGTTTTTT
CASKGPLIYGDEKLFF
>TRBJ1-5|TRBV4-1|NA|TRBD1
TGCGCCAGCAGCAGCTCCGGGACAGGGGATCAGCCCCAGCATTTT
CASSSSGTGDQPQHF
>TRBJ1-6|TRBV5-4|NA|TRBD1
TGTGCCAGCAGCGCTGGACAGGGGGGTGGCTCTTATAATTCACCCCTCCACTTT
CASSAGQGGGSYNSPLHF
>TRBJ1-2|TRBV30|NA|NA
TGTGCCTGGAGTAGTCACAGAACTAACTATGGCTACACCTTC
CAWSSHRTNYGYTF
>TRBJ1-6|TRBV5-1|NA|NA
TGCGCCAGCAGCTTGGACAGTGGGAGCTCCTATAATTCACCCCTCCACTTT
CASSLDSGSSYNSPLHF
>TRBJ1-6|TRBV29-1|NA|TRBD1
TGCAGCGTTGGGGACAGGGATAATTCACCCCTCCACTTT
CSVGDRDNSPLHF
>TRBJ2-2|TRBV5-1|NA|NA
TGCGCCAGCAGCTTTACCGGGCCCGGCACCGGGGAGCTGTTTTTT
CASSFTGPGTGELFF
>TRBJ2-7|TRBV7-2|NA|TRBD1
TGTGCCAGCAGCTTAAACCAGGGGGCATACGAGCAGTACTTC
CASSLNQGAYEQYF
>TRBJ1-6|TRBV6-5|NA|NA
TGTGCCAGCAGTTCCGGACAGAGAAATAATTCACCCCTCCACTTT
CASSSGQRNNSPLHF
>TRBJ1-6|TRBV5-1|NA|NA
TGCGCCAGCAGTTTCGCTTACGATAATTCACCCCTCCACTTT
CASSFAYDNSPLHF
>TRBJ2-3|TRBV11-2|NA|TRBD1
TGTGCCAGCAGCTTAGGGGACAGGGTAGGGACAGATACGCAGTATTTT
CASSLGDRVGTDTQYF
>TRBJ1-5|TRBV10-3|NA|TRBD1
TGTGCCATCGCCGGCGGGACAGGGGTTGGTCAGCCCCAGCATTTT
CAIAGGTGVGQPQHF
>TRBJ1-2|TRBV18|NA|NA
TGTGCCAGCTCACCAATTGAGGGCGTGGAAAGAGATGGCTACACCTTC
CASSPIEGVERDGYTF